This T cell receptor (beta chain) is from a study of Graves' ophthalmopathy and Graves' hyperthyroidism (dated by TCRdb to between 2017 and 2018). About the full investigation: Peripheral blood samples were taken at the time of initial diagnosis, before any treatment was given. In total, 135 blood samples were TCR-sequenced: approximately 42 ophthalmopathy, roughly 80 hyperthyroidism and roughly 17 hyperthyroidism-to-ophthalmopathy patients. The independent validation cohort included 18 to 20 hyperthyroidism patients plus 17 patients who later progressed from hyperthyroidism to ophthalmopathy. To explore V-J signatures that separate ophthalmopathy from hyperthyroidism, a discovery set of about a hundred patients was enrolled, consisting of 40 to 45 with ophthalmopathy and roughly 60 with stable hyperthyroidism. T-cell repertoires of thyroid tissue and blood were compared in several hyperthyroidism patients. After sampling, hyperthyroidism patients received methimazole starting at 30 mg daily, and ophthalmopathy patients received high-dose intravenous methylprednisolone. The study used TCR beta repertoire signatures to distinguish Graves' ophthalmopathy from Graves' hyperthyroidism and to predict progression to ophthalmopathy. What the research found in general, with its limitations: Among expanded thyroid clonotypes with frequency above 0.001, most also showed up in blood, which suggests that blood repertoires may reflect the thyroid immune response. In cross-validation, the 13-signature model distinguished ophthalmopathy from stable hyperthyroidism with 87.88% sensitivity and roughly 84% specificity, while in the test set the corresponding values were around 79% and 71%. No statistical method was used to predetermine the sample size, and group allocation was not hidden from the investigators. In validation, the model predicted ophthalmopathy progression with about 70% sensitivity and roughly 72% specificity; some twelve predicted patients were CT-confirmed with GO in a median of approximately 6.5 months.

Stable hyperthyroidism was defined as no progression to ophthalmopathy within 18 months of follow-up. Hyperthyroidism patients were newly diagnosed, were aged 18 to 65 years, and had a disease duration under 2 months. Patients were excluded if they had other autoimmune diseases, uncontrolled infections, pregnancy or lactation. Clinical symptoms, serum thyroxine, TRAb, thyroid ultrasound and orbital computed tomography formed the basis of the diagnosis. Using Ficoll-Paque density gradient centrifugation, PBMCs were isolated from less than 11 ml of fresh peripheral blood. Trizol reagent was used to extract the total RNA, and its quality was then checked on an Agilent 2100 Bioanalyzer. TCR beta CDR3 regions were amplified from RNA transcripts for repertoire sequencing. The first round of RT-PCR was done with HTBI primers and the Qiagen OneStep RT-PCR kit, and was followed by a second round of multiplex PCR, then size selection and purification. Libraries were sequenced on an Illumina HiSeq2000 using paired-end 100 bp reads. The study's processing was this. Reads were processed with SOAPnuke, discarding reads with adapters, uncalled bases, mean Phred below 15, or no exact constant-primer or identifier match. COPE v1.2.5 was used to merge high-quality paired reads. Unique nucleotide sequences were defined as clonotypes and aligned to IMGT TRB V, D and J references using MiTCR v1.1. The analysis was limited to V-J combinations with a frequency above 0.0001, which together covered approximately 99% of repertoires. For each V-J combination, a TCR clonal expansion and chaos score was defined as the ratio of F50 clonal expansion to chaos observed in the TCRdist matrix. Welch's t-statistics and random forest were used to narrow the features down to 13 V-J combinations, which were then fed into a naive Bayes classifier. The Morisita-Horn index was used to measure how similar the thyroid and blood repertoires were. TCRdb reanalyzed the raw reads on its own, using fastp at Q25 for trimming and MiXCR for clone calling, and kept in-frame beta chains. CDR3 protein sequences are deduplicated, and each keeps its most common genes and DNA. TCRdb's processing, not the authors' own work, is the source of the V and J calls. Present in this sample are roughly 350,000 distinct CDR3 sequences, 17% of which were seen just once. Roughly 2.3% of the sample belongs to the ten largest clones.

V sheds 4 bases and J sheds 2 bases, leaving 12 bases between their ends. The germline V gene gives CDR1 as SGHTA and CDR2 as FQGNSA. The CDR3 sequence holds 15 residues, the cysteine and phenylalanine included. Solely the CDR3 DNA is kept, with 45 bases framed from the first base. This clonotype was found many times. Its specific antigen is unknown. It has no much larger one-base neighbor in the sample; base qualities were not kept. The receptor chain draws on TRBV7-2 and TRBJ1-5; the D gene remains uncertain. This TCR derives from an adult woman with stable Graves' hyperthyroidism. Sequencing was performed on peripheral blood. The DNA reads TGTGCCAGCAGCTCCTCCCCAAGGGGCAATCAGCCCCAGCATTTT. This is translated as CASSSSPRGNQPQHF.